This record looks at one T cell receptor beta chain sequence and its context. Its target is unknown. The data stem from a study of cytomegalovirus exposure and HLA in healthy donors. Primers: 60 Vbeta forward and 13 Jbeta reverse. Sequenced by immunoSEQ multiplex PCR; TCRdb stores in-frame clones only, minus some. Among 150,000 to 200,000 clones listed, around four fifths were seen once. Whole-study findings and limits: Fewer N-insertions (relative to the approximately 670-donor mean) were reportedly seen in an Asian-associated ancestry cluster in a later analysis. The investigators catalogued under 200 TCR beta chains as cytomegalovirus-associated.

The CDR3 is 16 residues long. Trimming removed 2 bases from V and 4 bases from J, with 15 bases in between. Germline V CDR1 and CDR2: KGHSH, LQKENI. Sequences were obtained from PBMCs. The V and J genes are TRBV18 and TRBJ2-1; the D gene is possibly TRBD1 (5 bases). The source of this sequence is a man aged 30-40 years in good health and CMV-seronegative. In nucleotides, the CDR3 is TGTGCCAGCTCACCAAGGTTAGGGGATCGGTACAATGAGCAGTTCTTC. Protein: CASSPRLGDRYNEQFF.